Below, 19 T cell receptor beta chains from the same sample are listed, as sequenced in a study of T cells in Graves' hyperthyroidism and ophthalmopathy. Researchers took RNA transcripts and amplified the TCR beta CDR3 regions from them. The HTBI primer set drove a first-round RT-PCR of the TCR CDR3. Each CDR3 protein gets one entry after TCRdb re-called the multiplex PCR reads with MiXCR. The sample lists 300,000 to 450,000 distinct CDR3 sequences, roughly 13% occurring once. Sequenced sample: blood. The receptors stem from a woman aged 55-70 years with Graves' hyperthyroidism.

This CDR3 is CAISESQRERVEQYF. The CDR3 nucleotides read TGTGCCATCAGTGAGTCTCAGCGGGAACGGGTCGAGCAGTACTTC. This chain connects TRBV10-3 to TRBJ2-7, with TRBD2 matching over 7 bases. The J segment lost 6 bases and the V segment lost 0 bases, leaving 8 bases of the junction unmatched. The germline V gene has CDR1 ENHRY and CDR2 SYGVKD. The CDR3 contains 15 residues.

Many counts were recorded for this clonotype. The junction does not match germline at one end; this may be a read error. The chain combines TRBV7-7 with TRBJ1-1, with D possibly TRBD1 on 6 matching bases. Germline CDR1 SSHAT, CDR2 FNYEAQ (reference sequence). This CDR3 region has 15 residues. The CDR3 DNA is TGTGCTAGCAGCCCGGGTGGGGGCCGGGGCGCTGAAGCTTTCTTT. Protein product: CASSPGGGRGAEAFF. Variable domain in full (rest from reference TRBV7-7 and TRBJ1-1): GAGVSQSPRYKVTKRGQDVTLRCDPISSHATLYWYQQALGQGPEFLTYFNYEAQPDKSGLPSDRFSAERPEGSISTLTIQRTEQRDSAMYRCASSPGGGRGAEAFFGQGTRLTVV.

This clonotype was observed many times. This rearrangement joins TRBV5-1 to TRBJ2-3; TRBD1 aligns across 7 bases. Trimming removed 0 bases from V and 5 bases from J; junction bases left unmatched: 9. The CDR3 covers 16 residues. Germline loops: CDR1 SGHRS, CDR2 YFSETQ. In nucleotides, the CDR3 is TGCGCCAGCAGCTTGGGAGGGGACAGCTTTTTAGATACGCAGTATTTT. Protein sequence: CASSLGGDSFLDTQYF.

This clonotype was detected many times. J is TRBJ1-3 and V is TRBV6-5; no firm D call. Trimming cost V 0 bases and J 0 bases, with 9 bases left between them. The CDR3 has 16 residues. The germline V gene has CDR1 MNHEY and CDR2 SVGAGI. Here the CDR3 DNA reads TGTGCCAGCAGTTACTCGACTTCCAGCTCTGGAAACACCATATATTTT. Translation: CASSYSTSSSGNTIYF.

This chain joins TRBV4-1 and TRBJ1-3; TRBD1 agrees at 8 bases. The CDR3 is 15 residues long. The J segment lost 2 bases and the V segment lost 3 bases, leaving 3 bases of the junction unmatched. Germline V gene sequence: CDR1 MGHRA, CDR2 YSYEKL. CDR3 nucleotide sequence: TGCGCCAGCAGCCACACACAGGGGGCTGGAAACACCATATATTTT. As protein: CASSHTQGAGNTIYF.

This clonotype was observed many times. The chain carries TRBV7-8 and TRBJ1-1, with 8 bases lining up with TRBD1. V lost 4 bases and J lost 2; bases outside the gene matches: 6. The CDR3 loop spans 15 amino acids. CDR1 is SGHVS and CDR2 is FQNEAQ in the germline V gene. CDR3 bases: TGTGCCAGCAGCTACCGGGACAGGACTAACACTGAAGCTTTCTTT. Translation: CASSYRDRTNTEAFF.

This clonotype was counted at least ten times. The CDR3: CASSLPGTGYLTFF. Written as DNA, the CDR3 is TGTGCCAGCAGTCTCCCCGGGACAGGGTACCTGACTTTCTTT. This chain links TRBV6-2 or TRBV6-3 with TRBJ1-1; TRBD1 aligns across 9 bases. This CDR3 region has 14 residues. V shed 5 bases, J shed 12 bases, and the junction held 13 bases outside the gene matches. CDR1 and CDR2 (germline): MNHEY, SVGEGT.

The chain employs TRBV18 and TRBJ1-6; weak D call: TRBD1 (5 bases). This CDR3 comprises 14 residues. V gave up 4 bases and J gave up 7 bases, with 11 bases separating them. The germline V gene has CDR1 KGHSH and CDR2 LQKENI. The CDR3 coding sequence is TGTGCCAGCTCACAGGGGCCAGTCAATTCACCCCTCCACTTT. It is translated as CASSQGPVNSPLHF.

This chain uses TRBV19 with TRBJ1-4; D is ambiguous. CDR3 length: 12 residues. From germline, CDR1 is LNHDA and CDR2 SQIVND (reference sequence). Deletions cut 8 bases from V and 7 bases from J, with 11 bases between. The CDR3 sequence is CASGGRAEKLFF. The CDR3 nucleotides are TGTGCCAGTGGAGGGAGAGCTGAAAAACTGTTTTTT.

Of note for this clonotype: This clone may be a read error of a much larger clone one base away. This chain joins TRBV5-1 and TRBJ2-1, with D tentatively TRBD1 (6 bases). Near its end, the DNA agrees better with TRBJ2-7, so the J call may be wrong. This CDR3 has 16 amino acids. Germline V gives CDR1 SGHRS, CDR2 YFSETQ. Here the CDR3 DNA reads TGCGCCAGCAGCTCGCTGGGACAAAGCTCCTACAATGAGCAGTACTTC. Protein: CASSSLGQSSYNEQYF.

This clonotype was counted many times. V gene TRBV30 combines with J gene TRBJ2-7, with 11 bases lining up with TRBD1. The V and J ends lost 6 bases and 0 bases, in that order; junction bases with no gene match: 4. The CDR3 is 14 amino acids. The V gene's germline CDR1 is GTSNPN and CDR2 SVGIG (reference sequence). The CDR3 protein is CACTGQGVSYEQYF. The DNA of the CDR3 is TGTGCCTGCACGGGACAGGGGGTCTCCTACGAGCAGTACTTC.

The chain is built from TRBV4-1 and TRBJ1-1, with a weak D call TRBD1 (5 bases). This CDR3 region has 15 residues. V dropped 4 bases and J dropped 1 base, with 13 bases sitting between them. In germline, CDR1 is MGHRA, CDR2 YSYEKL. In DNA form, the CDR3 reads TGCGCCAGCAGCCGATCAGGGACGGGGAACACTGAAGCTTTCTTT. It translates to CASSRSGTGNTEAFF.

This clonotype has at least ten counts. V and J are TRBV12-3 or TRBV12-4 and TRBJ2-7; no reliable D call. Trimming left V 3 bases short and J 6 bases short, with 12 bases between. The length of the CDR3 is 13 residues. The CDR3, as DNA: TGTGCCAGCAGTTTCGCCGGGCAGGCCGAGCAGTACTTC. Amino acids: CASSFAGQAEQYF.

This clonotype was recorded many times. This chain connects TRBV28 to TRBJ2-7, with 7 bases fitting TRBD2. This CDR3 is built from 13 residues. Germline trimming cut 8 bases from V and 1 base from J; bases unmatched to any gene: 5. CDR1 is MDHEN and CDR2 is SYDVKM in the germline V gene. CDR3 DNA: TGTGCCAGCGTGACTAGCCCATCCTACGAGCAGTACTTC. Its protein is CASVTSPSYEQYF. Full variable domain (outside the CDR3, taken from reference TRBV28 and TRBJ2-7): DVKVTQSSRYLVKRTGEKVFLECVQDMDHENMFWYRQDPGLGLRLIYFSYDVKMKEKGDIPEGYSVSREKKERFSLILESASTNQTSMYLCASVTSPSYEQYFGPGTRLTVT.

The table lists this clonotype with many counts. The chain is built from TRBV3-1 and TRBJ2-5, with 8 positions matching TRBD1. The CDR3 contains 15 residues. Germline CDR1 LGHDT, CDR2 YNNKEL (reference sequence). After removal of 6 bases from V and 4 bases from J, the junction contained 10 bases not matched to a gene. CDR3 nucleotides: TGTGCCAGCAGTCAATTTGGACAGGGACGAGAGACCCAGTACTTC. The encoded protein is CASSQFGQGRETQYF.

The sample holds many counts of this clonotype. Written as DNA, the CDR3 is TGTGCCAGCAGTTATCTAGCGGGAGAAGGCTACGAGCAGTACTTC. Its translation is CASSYLAGEGYEQYF. The chain combines TRBV6-5 with TRBJ2-7; 10 nucleotides agree with TRBD2. The CDR3 length is 15 residues. V shed 3 bases, J shed 3 bases, and the junction held 5 bases outside the gene matches. Germline loops: CDR1 MNHEY, CDR2 SVGAGI.

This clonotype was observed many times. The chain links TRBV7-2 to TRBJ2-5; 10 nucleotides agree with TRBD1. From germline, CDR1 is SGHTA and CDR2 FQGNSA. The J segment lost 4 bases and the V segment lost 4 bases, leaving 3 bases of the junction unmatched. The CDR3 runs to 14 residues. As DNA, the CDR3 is TGTGCCAGCAGCTCTAGGGACAGGGGAGAGACCCAGTACTTC. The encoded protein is CASSSRDRGETQYF. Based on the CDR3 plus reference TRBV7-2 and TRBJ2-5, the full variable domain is GAGVSQSPSNKVTEKGKDVELRCDPISGHTALYWYRQSLGQGLEFLIYFQGNSAPDKSGLPSDRFSAERTGGSVSTLTIQRTQQEDSAVYLCASSSRDRGETQYFGPGTRLLVL.

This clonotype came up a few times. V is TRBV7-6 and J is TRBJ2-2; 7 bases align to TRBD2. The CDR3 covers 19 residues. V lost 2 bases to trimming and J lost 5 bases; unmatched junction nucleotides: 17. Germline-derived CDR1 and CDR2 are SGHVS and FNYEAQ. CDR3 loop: CASSLPSGGRGMFTGELFF. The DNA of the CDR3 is TGTGCCAGCAGCTTACCCTCGGGCGGGAGAGGAATGTTTACCGGGGAGCTGTTTTTT.

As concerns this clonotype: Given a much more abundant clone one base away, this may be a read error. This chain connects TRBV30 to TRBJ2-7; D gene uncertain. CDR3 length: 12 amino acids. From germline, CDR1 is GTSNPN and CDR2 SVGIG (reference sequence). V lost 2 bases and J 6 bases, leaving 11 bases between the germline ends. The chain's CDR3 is CAWSREPGEQYF. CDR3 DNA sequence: TGTGCCTGGAGTCGCGAGCCGGGCGAGCAGTACTTC.